These 26 T cell receptor beta chains share one sample of origin, sequenced in a study of T cell changes during pregnancy in multiple sclerosis. The table came from immunoSEQ multiplex PCR; TCRdb's copy has only in-frame clones and leaves some out. Among about 120,000 clones listed, over 85% were seen once. Sequenced material: peripheral blood, taken before pregnancy. Receptors were obtained from a female donor with multiple sclerosis, enrolled in a pregnancy study.

On this clone itself: Other nucleotide sequences from this sample produce the same CDR3. The rearrangement uses TRBV7-9 and TRBJ1-1; D is ambiguous. Germline assignment: CDR1 SEHNR and CDR2 FQNEAQ (reference sequence). The CDR3 has 12 residues. Trimming took off 5 bases at V and 4 bases at J, with 8 bases between the two ends. The CDR3 nucleotides read TGTGCCAGCAGCCCCCGCGGCACTGAAGCTTTCTTT. Its translation: CASSPRGTEAFF.

A single count supports this clone. The chain couples TRBV7-2 to TRBJ1-1, with a tentative D call TRBD1 (5 bases). The CDR3 spans 14 residues. The V and J ends lost 1 base and 6 bases respectively, with 12 bases between them. Germline V gene data show CDR1 as SGHTA and CDR2 as FQGNSA. In nucleotides, the CDR3 is TGTGCCAGCAGCTTAGAGGGACTGAGGTCTGAAGCTTTCTTT. This translates into CASSLEGLRSEAFF.

V is TRBV4-1 and J is TRBJ2-3, with no clear D. In germline, CDR1 is MGHRA, CDR2 YSYEKL. The CDR3 has 14 amino acids. V dropped 4 bases and J dropped 5 bases, with 13 bases sitting between them. The CDR3 loop is CASSRTELLDTQYF. As DNA, the CDR3 is TGCGCCAGCAGCCGAACGGAGCTCCTAGATACGCAGTATTTT.

This clone was detected once. The chain uses TRBV6-5 and TRBJ2-5, with D perhaps TRBD1 (5 bases). The germline gives CDR1 MNHEY, CDR2 SVGAGI. The V and J ends lost 0 bases and 1 base respectively, with 9 bases between them. This CDR3 contains 15 residues. The CDR3 is CASSYSSGAQETQYF. The CDR3 bases are TGTGCCAGCAGTTACTCGAGTGGGGCCCAAGAGACCCAGTACTTC.

The rearrangement joins TRBV28 to TRBJ2-3; tentatively, D is TRBD2 (5 bases). V shed 10 bases and J shed 0 bases, with 14 bases lying between them. CDR1 and CDR2 from the germline V gene are MDHEN and SYDVKM. The CDR3 is 14 amino acids. CDR3 in DNA: TGTGCCATCAGCCGGGATCCTAGCACAGATACGCAGTATTTT. Residues: CAISRDPSTDTQYF.

V is TRBV19 and J is TRBJ1-2, with D hard to call. The CDR3 sequence is 15 residues long. Trimming shortened V by 1 base and J by 4 bases, and 13 bases separated the two germline ends. CDR1 and CDR2 from the germline V gene are LNHDA and SQIVND (reference sequence). CDR3 sequence: CASSIAGESSYGYTF. In DNA form, the CDR3 reads TGTGCCAGTAGTATAGCCGGGGAATCGAGCTATGGCTACACCTTC.

V and J are TRBV10-3 and TRBJ2-2; 11 positions agree with TRBD1. V shed 6 bases, J shed 6 bases, and the junction held 6 bases outside the gene matches. Germline loops: CDR1 ENHRY, CDR2 SYGVKD. This CDR3 comprises 15 residues. The CDR3 region has the DNA TGTGCCATCAGAGACGGACAGGGGGCGTCCGGGGAGCTGTTTTTT. It translates to CAIRDGQGASGELFF.

The chain links TRBV7-6 to TRBJ2-3; 11 bases align to TRBD2. The CDR3 sequence is 20 residues long. The ends lost 5 bases at V and 0 bases at J; junction bases unmatched: 16. Looked up from germline, CDR1 is SGHVS and CDR2 is FNYEAQ. The CDR3: CASSQSPRPGLAASTDTQYF. The CDR3, as DNA: TGTGCCAGCAGCCAAAGCCCCCGGCCGGGACTAGCGGCTAGCACAGATACGCAGTATTTT.

This chain links TRBV14 with TRBJ2-7; 13 bases are a match to TRBD2. CDR1 is SGHDN, CDR2 FVKESK, per germline. J lost 5 bases, V lost 1 base, and 2 bases had no gene match. The CDR3 length is 15 residues. CDR3 DNA: TGTGCCAGCAGCCAAGTCGGGACTAGCGGGAACGAGCAGTACTTC. As protein: CASSQVGTSGNEQYF.

This clone has a handful of counts. The chain carries TRBV28 and TRBJ1-1; possible D gene TRBD1, 6 bases. CDR1 MDHEN and CDR2 SYDVKM come from the germline V gene. Between the trimmed V and J ends, which lost 6 bases and 8 bases, there was a span of 13 bases. This CDR3 spans 12 amino acids. CDR3 coding DNA: TGTGCCAGCAGGTACCCCGGACAGGAAGCTTTCTTT. Its protein product is CASRYPGQEAFF.

The chain uses TRBV28 and TRBJ1-4; no reliable D call. This CDR3 has 15 amino acids. V was shortened by 6 bases and J by 0 bases, with 11 bases between the two germline ends. CDR1 and CDR2 (germline): MDHEN, SYDVKM. The CDR3 spells CASRSGGATNEKLFF. The CDR3 DNA is TGTGCCAGCAGGTCCGGCGGGGCAACTAATGAAAAACTGTTTTTT.

The chain uses TRBV7-9 and TRBJ1-4; D uncertain. The CDR3 is 12 residues long. Trimming cost V 7 bases and J 4 bases, with 7 bases left between them. Per the germline V gene, CDR1 is SEHNR and CDR2 is FQNEAQ (reference sequence). DNA of the CDR3: TGTGCCAGCAACACCGATAATGAAAAACTGTTTTTT. Translated, it gives CASNTDNEKLFF.

The rearrangement uses TRBV9 and TRBJ2-7, with 7 bases that match TRBD2. Trimming at V came to 3 bases and at J to 5 bases, leaving 8 bases not matched to a gene. This CDR3 region has 14 residues. Germline-derived CDR1 and CDR2 are SGDLS and YYNGEE. The CDR3 coding sequence is TGTGCCAGCAGCGGGGCCGGGACTAACCACGAGCAGTACTTC. Translated: CASSGAGTNHEQYF.

The V and J genes are TRBV7-3 and TRBJ1-3; TRBD1 agrees at 7 bases. The J segment lost 2 bases and the V segment lost 2 bases, leaving 6 bases of the junction unmatched. This CDR3 comprises 16 residues. The germline gives CDR1 SGHTA, CDR2 FQGTGA. The CDR3 DNA follows: TGTGCCAGCAGCTTAGCCAAACAGGGGACTGGAAACACCATATATTTT. This codes for CASSLAKQGTGNTIYF.

The chain carries TRBV6-6 and TRBJ1-1; D remains unclear. Per the germline V gene, CDR1 is MNHNY and CDR2 is SVGAGI (reference sequence). This CDR3 has 12 residues. V lost 5 bases and J lost 1, with 5 bases in between. The CDR3 is CASSPSNTEAFF. The DNA for the CDR3 is TGTGCCAGCAGTCCTTCGAACACTGAAGCTTTCTTT.

V usage is TRBV6-1 and J usage is TRBJ1-5; TRBD1 might be the D (6 bases). The V and J ends lost 8 bases and 1 base respectively, with 15 bases between them. The CDR3 has 15 residues. CDR1 and CDR2 from the germline V gene are MNHNS and SASEGT. The CDR3 coding sequence is TGTGCCAGCGGCTCCGTAGGGACAAGCAATCAGCCCCAGCATTTT. This sequence encodes CASGSVGTSNQPQHF.

This rearrangement joins TRBV6-4 to TRBJ1-1, with D hard to call. The V end was cut by 3 bases, the J end by 2 bases, with 7 bases between. The CDR3 length is 13 residues. CDR1 MRHNA and CDR2 SNTAGT come from the germline V gene. CDR3 loop: CASSEQLNTEAFF. CDR3 coding DNA: TGTGCCAGCAGTGAACAGCTCAACACTGAAGCTTTCTTT.

The sample holds one count of this clone. This chain links TRBV6-1 with TRBJ1-6; D not certain. The CDR3 is 15 amino acids. Germline V gene lookup returns CDR1 MNHNS and CDR2 SASEGT. The V end was cut by 7 bases, the J end by 8 bases, with 18 bases between. The CDR3 DNA follows: TGTGCCAGCACCCGGGCCGGGGAAGCGCATTCACCCCTCCACTTT. Protein sequence: CASTRAGEAHSPLHF.

The V gene is TRBV28, the J gene TRBJ1-1; 8 bases line up with TRBD1. The CDR3 totals 16 residues. Germline values: CDR1 MDHEN, CDR2 SYDVKM. The junction had 12 bases not matched to a gene; V was cut back by 8 bases and J by 1 base. CDR3 in DNA: TGTGCCAGCCGAGGGGACAGGCATCTACGGAACACTGAAGCTTTCTTT. This sequence encodes CASRGDRHLRNTEAFF. The entire variable domain, with the rest obtained from reference TRBV28 and TRBJ1-1, is as follows: DVKVTQSSRYLVKRTGEKVFLECVQDMDHENMFWYRQDPGLGLRLIYFSYDVKMKEKGDIPEGYSVSREKKERFSLILESASTNQTSMYLCASRGDRHLRNTEAFFGQGTRLTVV.

CDR3 sequence (DNA): TGTGCCAGCGGAGGACTAGCGGGAGCGGGGGTCGGGGAGCTGTTTTTT. This sequence encodes CASGGLAGAGVGELFF. This chain connects TRBV9 to TRBJ2-2, with 13 positions matching TRBD2. J lost 7 bases, V lost 7 bases, and 10 bases had no gene match. Germline V lookup: CDR1 SGDLS, CDR2 YYNGEE. The CDR3 length is 16 residues.

The chain links TRBV18 to TRBJ1-2, with TRBD1 matching over 8 bases. Trimming at V came to 2 bases and at J to 7 bases, leaving 9 bases not matched to a gene. The CDR3 is 15 residues long. Germline CDR1 and CDR2: KGHSH and LQKENI. The CDR3 DNA reads TGTGCCAGCTCACCAGCGGACAGGGTTTTTATTGGCTACACCTTC. It translates to CASSPADRVFIGYTF.

This chain connects TRBV18 to TRBJ2-3; D perhaps matches TRBD1 (5 bases). Trimming removed 3 bases from V and 4 bases from J, with 17 bases in between. The germline gives CDR1 KGHSH, CDR2 LQKENI. CDR3 length: 16 residues. CDR3 amino acids: CASSPFPWGSADTQYF. The CDR3 region has the DNA TGTGCCAGCTCACCCTTCCCATGGGGCAGCGCAGATACGCAGTATTTT.

The chain joins TRBV19 to TRBJ1-1; the match to TRBD1 covers 8 bases. The ends lost 6 bases at V and 1 base at J; junction bases unmatched: 10. The CDR3 is 16 residues long. Germline V gives CDR1 LNHDA, CDR2 SQIVND (reference sequence). This CDR3 is CASSLLTGAQNTEAFF. In DNA form, the CDR3 reads TGTGCCAGTAGCCTCTTGACAGGGGCACAGAACACTGAAGCTTTCTTT.

V gene TRBV10-3 combines with J gene TRBJ2-3, with TRBD2 matching 7 bases. This CDR3 has 17 amino acids. J lost 0 bases, V lost 0 bases, and 6 bases had no gene match. Looked up from germline, CDR1 is ENHRY and CDR2 is SYGVKD. CDR3 in amino acids: CAISESRAGDSTDTQYF. As DNA, the CDR3 is TGTGCCATCAGTGAGTCGAGGGCGGGGGATAGCACAGATACGCAGTATTTT.

The rearrangement links TRBV2 to TRBJ2-2; the D gene is possibly TRBD2 (6 bases). Trimming shortened V by 2 bases and J by 6 bases, and 10 bases separated the two germline ends. CDR3 length: 14 amino acids. From germline, CDR1 is SNHLY and CDR2 FYNNEI. CDR3 amino acids: CASSEWRGAGELFF. For the CDR3, the DNA is TGTGCCAGCAGTGAATGGCGGGGTGCCGGGGAGCTGTTTTTT. The entire variable domain, with the rest obtained from reference TRBV2 and TRBJ2-2, is as follows: EPEVTQTPSHQVTQMGQEVILRCVPISNHLYFYWYRQILGQKVEFLVSFYNNEISEKSEIFDDQFSVERPDGSNFTLKIRSTKLEDSAMYFCASSEWRGAGELFFGEGSRLTVL.

This chain joins TRBV2 and TRBJ2-3; TRBD2 is a possible D gene (6 bases). The CDR3 sequence is 16 residues long. Looked up from germline, CDR1 is SNHLY and CDR2 is FYNNEI. The germline V and J ends were trimmed by 4 bases and 6 bases, with 20 bases remaining between them. The CDR3 DNA sequence: TGTGCCAGCAGTGTAATCGGAGGGGCGGAAAGCGATACGCAGTATTTT. Amino acids: CASSVIGGAESDTQYF.